A selection of T cell receptor beta chains follows, all from one sample in a study of blood T cell repertoires in COVID-19. TCRdb's table, derived via immunoSEQ multiplex PCR, lists solely in-frame clones and lacks some. The table records roughly 340,000 clones, over 75% of them present only once. The source material was PBMCs or T cells enriched from blood (not recorded which). The source is a man aged 18 to 29 who had recovered from COVID-19. CDR3s include the opening cysteine and the closing phenylalanine or tryptophan. The order of the fields is J gene, clone size, D gene, V gene, CDR3 DNA, CDR3 protein. D genes are given only for firm matches. Expanded clones get a size class; other rows say once, few or many, or leave the size out.

J: TRBJ1-6
size: -
D: -
V: TRBV12-5
DNA: TGTGCTAGTGGGTCGCGGGGGTCACCCCTCCACTTT
CDR3: CASGSRGSPLHF

J: TRBJ1-6
size: -
D: -
V: TRBV19
DNA: TGTGCCAGTAGTCCCCGACAGGAGAATAATTCACCCCTCCACTTT
CDR3: CASSPRQENNSPLHF

J: TRBJ2-7
size: -
D: -
V: TRBV11-3
DNA: TGTGCCAGCAGCTTAAAGGGGGACGAGCAGTACTTC
CDR3: CASSLKGDEQYF

J: TRBJ2-1
size: -
D: -
V: TRBV4-1
DNA: TGCGCCAGCAGCCCGATAGGGGGATTTTACAATGAGCAGTTCTTC
CDR3: CASSPIGGFYNEQFF

J: TRBJ1-1
size: -
D: TRBD1
V: TRBV7-9
DNA: TGTGCCAGCAGCCCGGGACAGGCCAACACTGAAGCTTTCTTT
CDR3: CASSPGQANTEAFF

J: TRBJ1-4
size: -
D: TRBD1
V: TRBV19
DNA: TGTGCCAGTGGAGGGGACAGGGGTTATGAAAAACTGTTTTTT
CDR3: CASGGDRGYEKLFF

J: TRBJ2-2
size: once
D: -
V: TRBV2
DNA: TGTGCCAGCAGTGAGACGGGACTTACCACCGGGGAGCTGTTTTTT
CDR3: CASSETGLTTGELFF

J: TRBJ1-5
size: -
D: TRBD1
V: TRBV19
DNA: TGTGCCAGTAAGGCCCGGGACAGGGGATTTTATAGCAATCAGCCCCAGCATTTT
CDR3: CASKARDRGFYSNQPQHF

J: TRBJ2-1
size: -
D: TRBD1
V: TRBV3-1/TRBV3-2
DNA: TGTGCCAGCAGCCACCGACAGGGAACCTACAATGAGCAGTTCTTC
CDR3: CASSHRQGTYNEQFF

J: TRBJ1-5
size: -
D: -
V: TRBV18
DNA: TGTGCCAGCTCACCGGCGGAGAGCAATCAGCCCCAGCATTTT
CDR3: CASSPAESNQPQHF

J: TRBJ2-2
size: -
D: TRBD1
V: TRBV19
DNA: TGTGCCAGTAGTACTTCAGGGGGAACGAACACCGGGGAGCTGTTTTTT
CDR3: CASSTSGGTNTGELFF

J: TRBJ2-1
size: -
D: -
V: TRBV7-2
DNA: TGTGCCAGCAATCGGGTGTCCTACAATGAGCAGTTCTTC
CDR3: CASNRVSYNEQFF

J: TRBJ2-4
size: -
D: -
V: TRBV5-4
DNA: TGTGCCAGCAGCACACAACAGGGGGGGCGGTTTCAGTACTTC
CDR3: CASSTQQGGRFQYF

J: TRBJ2-7
size: -
D: TRBD2
V: TRBV10-3
DNA: TGTGCCATCAGTGACCTTACTAGCGGGTCCTACGAGCAGTACTTC
CDR3: CAISDLTSGSYEQYF

J: TRBJ2-5
size: -
D: TRBD2
V: TRBV6-5
DNA: TGTGCCAGCAGTTACGTGGGACTAGCGAACGGAGAGACCCAGTACTTC
CDR3: CASSYVGLANGETQYF

J: TRBJ1-2
size: -
D: -
V: TRBV12-3/TRBV12-4
DNA: TGTGCCAGCAGTTTAGGGGGGGGCGCCGGCTACACCTTC
CDR3: CASSLGGGAGYTF